The 13 T cell receptor beta chains presented below share a single source sample, sequenced in a study of OX40 agonist ivuxolimab in advanced cancers. Here immunoSEQ multiplex PCR was the method, and the copy in TCRdb shows in-frame clones only, minus some. This table has about 33,000 clones, approximately 80% appearing once. The source was CD4+ or CD8+ T cells sorted from blood, collected in a trial of the OX40 agonist ivuxolimab. Every receptor here comes from an adult with an advanced solid tumor such as melanoma, head and neck, liver or kidney cancer.

This clone was recorded once. The rearrangement links TRBV28 to TRBJ1-5; a weak D match, TRBD1 (6 bases). Germline V gives CDR1 MDHEN, CDR2 SYDVKM. The germline V and J ends were trimmed by 7 bases and 5 bases, with 18 bases remaining between them. The CDR3 has 15 residues. For the CDR3, the DNA is TGTGCCAGCACTAAATCGGGGGGCGCTTATCAGCCCCAGCATTTT. It encodes CASTKSGGAYQPQHF.

This sequence joins TRBV9 and TRBJ2-5, with 7 bases matching TRBD1. The V and J ends lost 0 bases and 4 bases, in that order; junction bases with no gene match: 3. The germline CDR1 and CDR2 sequences are SGDLS and YYNGEE. This CDR3 has 14 amino acids. This CDR3 reads CASSVGSGGETQYF. CDR3 coding DNA: TGTGCCAGCAGCGTAGGTTCAGGGGGAGAGACCCAGTACTTC.

The J gene is TRBJ2-1, the V gene TRBV9; TRBD1 matches at 7 bases. Germline V gives CDR1 SGDLS, CDR2 YYNGEE. The CDR3 is made up of 15 amino acids. V shed 4 bases and J 2 bases; nucleotides not matched to a gene: 6. CDR3 in amino acids: CASSPRDRTYNEQFF. The CDR3 DNA is TGTGCCAGCAGCCCTCGGGACAGAACCTACAATGAGCAGTTCTTC.

The CDR3 nucleotides read TGTGCCACCAGCAGCAGGGAGAGCAATCAGCCCCAGCATTTT. Translating gives CATSSRESNQPQHF. The V call is TRBV15, the J call TRBJ1-5, with D tentatively TRBD1 (5 bases). The CDR3 spans 14 residues. Germline V gives CDR1 LNHNV, CDR2 YYDKDF (reference sequence). V was cut by 3 bases and J by 1 base, with 7 bases left in between.

This chain links TRBV27 with TRBJ2-3; 9 nucleotides line up with TRBD1. Germline CDR1 is MNHEY and CDR2 is SMNVEV (reference sequence). This CDR3 is built from 13 residues. The V segment lost 5 bases and the J segment 4 bases; nucleotides outside the gene matches: 1. The CDR3 reads CASSRQGADTQYF. The CDR3 DNA follows: TGTGCCAGCAGTAGACAGGGGGCAGATACGCAGTATTTT.

The chain employs TRBV6-5 and TRBJ2-7, with D perhaps TRBD1 (5 bases). The CDR3 has 13 residues. Germline V lookup: CDR1 MNHEY, CDR2 SVGAGI. V lost 5 bases and J 5 bases, leaving 13 bases between the germline ends. The CDR3 loop is CASSVAGMNEQYF. The CDR3 nucleotides are TGTGCCAGCAGTGTCGCAGGGATGAACGAGCAGTACTTC.

The V and J genes are TRBV14 and TRBJ2-7; either TRBD1 or TRBD2 may fit D (6 bases each). V was trimmed by 4 bases and J by 1 base, leaving 26 bases between them. The germline V gene encodes CDR1 SGHDN and CDR2 FVKESK. The CDR3 contains 19 residues. This CDR3 reads CASSPERVPNTGRSYEQYF. The CDR3, as DNA: TGTGCCAGCAGCCCGGAACGTGTCCCTAATACAGGGAGGTCCTACGAGCAGTACTTC.

This clone occurred once. The V call is TRBV19, the J call TRBJ2-5; D assignment may be TRBD1 or TRBD2 (6 bases each). Trimming shortened V by 2 bases and J by 2 bases, and 12 bases separated the two germline ends. Germline assignment: CDR1 LNHDA and CDR2 SQIVND (reference sequence). The CDR3 runs 15 residues. Here the CDR3 DNA reads TGTGCCAGTAGTATAAACGGGGGCTTACAAGAGACCCAGTACTTC. It is translated as CASSINGGLQETQYF.

V is TRBV7-9 and J is TRBJ2-7, with 8 bases matching TRBD2. The CDR3 is 17 amino acids. The trim removed 5 bases at V and 3 bases at J, leaving 15 bases unmatched. Germline assignment: CDR1 SEHNR and CDR2 FQNEAQ (reference sequence). The CDR3 nucleotides read TGTGCCAGCAGCACAAATTTCCGCGGTCTAGCGGGCTACGAGCAGTACTTC. It is translated as CASSTNFRGLAGYEQYF.

V is TRBV9 and J is TRBJ1-6; no reliable D call. This CDR3 spans 17 amino acids. Germline V gene data show CDR1 as SGDLS and CDR2 as YYNGEE. V was shortened by 2 bases and J by 6 bases, with 18 bases between the two germline ends. CDR3 region: CASSVADRTGGNSPLHF. CDR3 in DNA: TGTGCCAGCAGCGTTGCTGACCGAACGGGTGGTAATTCACCCCTCCACTTT. Full variable domain (missing parts from reference TRBV9 and TRBJ1-6): DSGVTQTPKHLITATGQRVTLRCSPRSGDLSVYWYQQSLDQGLQFLIQYYNGEERAKGNILERFSAQQFPDLHSELNLSSLELGDSALYFCASSVADRTGGNSPLHFGNGTRLTVT.

J is TRBJ2-2 and V is TRBV6-5; D not certain. Germline-derived CDR1 and CDR2 are MNHEY and SVGAGI. The CDR3 consists of 14 residues. V was pared by 0 bases and J by 5 bases, with 7 bases between. The CDR3 reads CASSYSSGTGELFF. As DNA, the CDR3 is TGTGCCAGCAGTTACTCCAGTGGAACCGGGGAGCTGTTTTTT.

The chain carries TRBV18 and TRBJ2-5; 9 positions match TRBD1. The J call may be in error: the DNA end matches TRBJ2-7 better. The CDR3 spans 14 residues. From germline, CDR1 is KGHSH and CDR2 LQKENI. CDR3 amino acids: CASSPGTGPYEQYF. The DNA of the CDR3 is TGTGCCAGCTCACCCGGGACAGGGCCCTACGAGCAGTACTTC.

V is TRBV10-1 and J is TRBJ2-2; D not certain. The germline V gene encodes CDR1 WNHNN and CDR2 SYGVQD (reference sequence). V was cut by 3 bases and J by 0 bases, with 8 bases left in between. The CDR3 runs to 15 residues. CDR3 amino acids: CASSERRANTGELFF. The CDR3 nucleotides read TGCGCCAGCAGTGAAAGACGGGCGAACACCGGGGAGCTGTTTTTT.